This TCR beta chain was captured by sequencing in a study of cytomegalovirus exposure and HLA in healthy donors. Notes on the study in general: Evidence from a later analysis indicated that most CMV-associated TCR beta chains looked HLA-restricted. Trimming of TCR beta V- and J-genes showed a link, identified in a later analysis, to a missense DCLRE1C variant. A later analysis showed TCR association rates differing by HLA locus, peaking at DRB1 and lowest at HLA-C.

As for this clone: As yet, its antigen is unknown.

In the PCR, 60 Vbeta and 13 Jbeta primers were used. Sequencing used immunoSEQ multiplex PCR; TCRdb keeps in-frame clones, though not all of them. The table lists around 170,000 clones, roughly 82% of them singletons. The CDR3 is 15 amino acids. The germline V gene encodes CDR1 MNHEY and CDR2 SMNVEV (reference sequence). Trimming cost V 2 bases and J 4 bases; bases outside gene matches: 4. The TCR comes from a man aged 40-49 years in good health and CMV-seronegative. This chain connects TRBV27 to TRBJ2-2; 7 bases line up with TRBD2. Sequencing was carried out using PBMCs. For the CDR3, the DNA is TGTGCCAGCAGTTTAGGGAGGGCGGGCACCGGGGAGCTGTTTTTT. Its translation is CASSLGRAGTGELFF.